The following is a T cell receptor (beta chain) sequence with its context. Produced via immunoSEQ multiplex PCR; TCRdb's table is partial and in-frame only. The sample records over 40,000 clones, approximately 86% being singletons. The sample belongs to a study of blood T cell repertoires in COVID-19. In the study overall: COVID-19 samples from acute and convalescent phases originated in the United States, Italy and Spain.

The germline V gene has CDR1 SGHRS and CDR2 YFSETQ. V lost 5 bases, J lost 14 bases, and 10 bases stayed unmatched. The CDR3 covers 14 residues. This TCR came from an elderly man with active COVID-19. The sample comprised peripheral blood. The genes are TRBV5-1 and TRBJ2-3; 14 nucleotides match TRBD2. The CDR3 DNA is TGCGCCAGCAGACCGGGACTAGCGGGAGAGGGGTGGTATTTT. It translates to CASRPGLAGEGWYF.